The 20 T cell receptor beta chains in this list originate from one sample, sequenced in a study of shared clonotypes between healthy human individuals (dated by TCRdb to between 2020 and 2021). CD8 naive samples consisted of CD45RO-negative cells that were positively selected for CCR7, yielding a CD45RA+CCR7+ population without TemRA cells. Preparation of the library involved the immunoSEQ multiplex PCR assay. TCRdb retrieved this table from immuneACCESS and kept in-frame rearrangements only. Not all clones are present; in checked studies, unresolved V genes account for under half, and no reason is known for the remainder. In this sample the table shows fewer than 1 million clones, about 96% of which occur a single time. In total, the top ten clones hold under 0.3% of the sample. Sequencing input: naive CD8+ T cells sorted from blood. The sample's cell subset or site label, decoded: CD45RA+CCR7+. Receptor source: a man aged 25 to 40 in good health.

V usage is TRBV4-2 and J usage is TRBJ1-4; 7 nucleotides agree with TRBD1. J gave up 6 bases and V 1 base, and 8 bases lay outside the gene matches. CDR1 is LGHNA and CDR2 is YNFKEQ in the germline V gene. The CDR3 has 16 amino acids. CDR3 in amino acids: CASSQAETGRDEKLFF. In DNA form, the CDR3 reads TGTGCCAGCAGCCAAGCTGAGACAGGGCGGGATGAAAAACTGTTTTTT.

This chain links TRBV5-1 with TRBJ2-1; the D is unclear. V lost 5 bases to trimming and J lost 9 bases, with 15 bases between them. This CDR3 has 13 residues. Per the germline V gene, CDR1 is SGHRS and CDR2 is YFSETQ. CDR3 sequence: CASSLVSGPEQFF. CDR3 in DNA: TGCGCCAGCAGTCTCGTTTCCGGGCCTGAGCAGTTCTTC.

This clone was observed a single time. The V gene is TRBV2, the J gene TRBJ2-2; the match to TRBD2 covers 8 bases. The CDR3 runs to 18 residues. The trim removed 2 bases at V and 5 bases at J, leaving 13 bases unmatched. Germline assignment: CDR1 SNHLY and CDR2 FYNNEI. This chain's CDR3 is CASSERSGSYRGTGELFF. CDR3 in DNA: TGTGCCAGCAGTGAAAGGAGCGGGAGTTATCGAGGTACCGGGGAGCTGTTTTTT. The full variable domain, with the rest looked up from reference TRBV2 and TRBJ2-2, is EPEVTQTPSHQVTQMGQEVILRCVPISNHLYFYWYRQILGQKVEFLVSFYNNEISEKSEIFDDQFSVERPDGSNFTLKIRSTKLEDSAMYFCASSERSGSYRGTGELFFGEGSRLTVL.

This clone appeared a single time. This sequence joins TRBV7-6 and TRBJ2-5; 9 bases map to TRBD2. Losses at the gene ends were 5 bases for V and 5 bases for J; bases not matched to a gene: 12. The CDR3 is made up of 16 amino acids. The V gene's germline CDR1 is SGHVS and CDR2 FNYEAQ. Here the CDR3 DNA reads TGTGCCAGCAGCCCCTTAGTAGCGGGAGTCGGGGAGACCCAGTACTTC. Its protein product is CASSPLVAGVGETQYF.

A note on this clone: Other DNA sequences of this sample code for an identical CDR3. This chain connects TRBV7-9 to TRBJ2-3; D remains unclear. This CDR3 has 14 amino acids. The germline V gene encodes CDR1 SEHNR and CDR2 FQNEAQ (reference sequence). V gave up 5 bases and J gave up 1 base, with 10 bases separating them. The DNA for the CDR3 is TGTGCCAGCAGCCCACATAGTGGCACAGATACGCAGTATTTT. As protein: CASSPHSGTDTQYF.

As concerns this clone: The same CDR3 also results from other DNA sequences found in this sample. The chain recombines TRBV4-1 with TRBJ2-3, with 11 bases that match TRBD2. With V trimmed by 4 bases and J by 0 bases, 0 bases remained unmatched. Germline CDR1 reads MGHRA; CDR2 reads YSYEKL. The CDR3 sequence is 15 residues long. CDR3 residues: CASSRTSGSTDTQYF. CDR3 bases: TGCGCCAGCAGCCGGACTAGCGGGAGCACAGATACGCAGTATTTT.

The rearrangement joins TRBV5-1 to TRBJ1-2, with D possibly TRBD1 on 6 matching bases. V was shortened by 0 bases and J by 2 bases, with 8 bases between the two germline ends. Germline V lookup: CDR1 SGHRS, CDR2 YFSETQ. The length of the CDR3 is 14 residues. The CDR3: CASSLEGDNYGYTF. The CDR3 DNA reads as TGCGCCAGCAGCTTGGAGGGGGACAACTATGGCTACACCTTC.

As concerns this clone: The identical CDR3 is also encoded by other nucleotide sequences in the sample. This rearrangement joins TRBV9 to TRBJ2-7, with D possibly matching TRBD2 (5 bases). The V end was cut by 2 bases, the J end by 2 bases, with 11 bases between. CDR1 SGDLS and CDR2 YYNGEE come from the germline V gene. The CDR3 covers 14 residues. CDR3 nucleotide sequence: TGTGCCAGCAGCGTCTCTGGCGGGCCCTACGAGCAGTACTTC. Protein product: CASSVSGGPYEQYF.

J is TRBJ2-1 and V is TRBV7-9, with 8 bases aligning to TRBD2. CDR3 length: 14 residues. Germline CDR1 and CDR2: SEHNR and FQNEAQ (reference sequence). J lost 6 bases, V lost 3 bases, and 4 bases had no gene match. The CDR3 region has the DNA TGTGCCAGCAGCTTCCGGGAGGGCTTCAATGAGCAGTTCTTC. Amino acid sequence: CASSFREGFNEQFF. The full variable domain, rest sourced from reference TRBV7-9 and TRBJ2-1, is DTGVSQNPRHKITKRGQNVTFRCDPISEHNRLYWYRQTLGQGPEFLTYFQNEAQLEKSRLLSDRFSAERPKGSFSTLEIQRTEQGDSAMYLCASSFREGFNEQFFGPGTRLTVL.

The rearrangement uses TRBV4-1 and TRBJ2-7; D is unresolved. Trimming took 0 bases from V and 0 from J, leaving 12 bases between them. CDR3 size: 16 residues. Per the germline V gene, CDR1 is MGHRA and CDR2 is YSYEKL. The CDR3 is CASSQEVLLNSYEQYF. The CDR3 DNA reads TGCGCCAGCAGCCAAGAAGTCTTACTGAACTCCTACGAGCAGTACTTC.

This clone was seen once. The rearrangement joins TRBV18 to TRBJ2-1, with TRBD1 matching 7 bases. Germline V CDR1 and CDR2: KGHSH, LQKENI. Losses at the gene ends were 3 bases for V and 4 bases for J; bases not matched to a gene: 6. The CDR3 totals 15 residues. The chain's CDR3 is CASSPEQGTYNEQFF. The CDR3 DNA reads as TGTGCCAGCTCACCGGAACAGGGGACATACAATGAGCAGTTCTTC.

In this sample, this clone turned up once. The gene calls are TRBV29-1 and TRBJ1-2, with D possibly matching TRBD1 (5 bases). Germline loops: CDR1 SQVTM, CDR2 ANQGSEA. The CDR3 sequence is 16 residues long. V was trimmed by 4 bases and J by 0 bases, leaving 18 bases between them. CDR3 nucleotide sequence: TGCAGCGTTGCCGGAACGGGGGGGAGAGCTAACTATGGCTACACCTTC. This encodes CSVAGTGGRANYGYTF.

The chain couples TRBV11-2 to TRBJ2-2, with D possibly TRBD2 on 6 matching bases. V lost 5 bases to trimming and J lost 5 bases, with 18 bases between them. Germline V gene lookup returns CDR1 SGHAT and CDR2 FQNNGV. The CDR3 is 16 amino acids. CDR3: CASSLLSGTHTGELFF. Written as DNA, the CDR3 is TGTGCCAGCAGCCTCCTCTCCGGGACTCATACCGGGGAGCTGTTTTTT.

This rearrangement joins TRBV27 to TRBJ2-3; D is perhaps TRBD2 (6 bases). The CDR3 has 14 amino acids. V was shortened by 6 bases and J by 6 bases, with 16 bases between the two germline ends. Germline V gene lookup returns CDR1 MNHEY and CDR2 SMNVEV (reference sequence). CDR3 coding DNA: TGTGCCAGCAGCCAGGAGGAGGGCCGGGATACGCAGTATTTT. Translating gives CASSQEEGRDTQYF.

The chain carries TRBV7-8 and TRBJ2-4; maybe TRBD2 (5 bases). The germline gives CDR1 SGHVS, CDR2 FQNEAQ. Trimming cost V 5 bases and J 8 bases, with 10 bases left between them. This CDR3 spans 12 amino acids. The CDR3 sequence: CASSSAADIQYF. The CDR3, as DNA: TGTGCCAGCAGCAGTGCAGCGGACATTCAGTACTTC.

Here the CDR3 reads CSVLFLRFNQETQYF. The DNA for the CDR3 is TGCAGCGTGCTATTTCTGAGATTCAACCAAGAGACCCAGTACTTC. V is TRBV29-1 and J is TRBJ2-5; D gene ambiguous. Germline V gene sequence: CDR1 SQVTM, CDR2 ANQGSEA. Trimming stripped 6 bases from V and 0 bases from J, with 17 bases between. The CDR3 runs to 15 residues.

The rearrangement links TRBV9 to TRBJ1-2, with no clear D. The CDR3 totals 12 residues. Trimming left V 4 bases short and J 3 bases short, with 7 bases between. Germline V gene lookup returns CDR1 SGDLS and CDR2 YYNGEE. The CDR3 here is CASSPGHYGYTF. The CDR3 region has the DNA TGTGCCAGCAGCCCCGGCCACTATGGCTACACCTTC.

A single count supports this clone. This rearrangement joins TRBV6-5 to TRBJ2-5; D tentatively reads TRBD1 or TRBD2 (5 bases each). CDR1 and CDR2 (germline): MNHEY, SVGAGI. The V end lost 2 bases, the J end lost 8 bases, and 9 bases lay between the germline ends. This CDR3 is 12 amino acids long. CDR3 amino acids: CASSYPGSTQYF. The CDR3 DNA reads as TGTGCCAGCAGTTACCCAGGGAGTACCCAGTACTTC.

V usage is TRBV29-1 and J usage is TRBJ2-7; 8 bases align to TRBD1. V lost 5 bases, J lost 3 bases, and 6 bases stayed unmatched. Germline loops: CDR1 SQVTM, CDR2 ANQGSEA. The CDR3 is made up of 13 amino acids. The CDR3 DNA reads TGCAGCGTTAGACAGGGGTTAAGCTACGAGCAGTACTTC. This encodes CSVRQGLSYEQYF.

The rearrangement uses TRBV5-4 and TRBJ2-1, with 7 bases lining up with TRBD1. The germline gives CDR1 SGHNT, CDR2 YYREEE (reference sequence). Trimming removed 4 bases from V and 7 bases from J; junction bases left unmatched: 14. The CDR3 is 16 residues long. Here the CDR3 reads CASSPTGTEEVNEQFF. CDR3 sequence (DNA): TGTGCCAGCAGCCCTACCGGGACAGAAGAGGTAAATGAGCAGTTCTTC.